This entry is about one T cell receptor (beta chain). V dropped 9 bases and J dropped 8; count of bases not matched to a gene: 6. From germline, CDR1 is SEHNR and CDR2 FQNEAQ (reference sequence). CDR3 length: 11 residues. This sample was included in a study of blood T cell repertoires in COVID-19. Study background: There were acute and convalescent COVID-19 samples, and they came from the United States, Italy and Spain. T cells, B-cell-depleted T cells, or PBMCs supplied cDNA or gDNA.

Source study methods: The assay estimated nucleated cells by amplifying reference gene primers. Sequencing used immunoSEQ multiplex PCR; TCRdb keeps in-frame clones, though not all of them. The DNA was the basis for D and trimming; V, J and clone size are from that table. This table holds 50,000 to 65,000 clones, 85% to 90% found once. Sequences were obtained from peripheral blood. The V gene is TRBV7-9, the J gene TRBJ2-7; 8 bases align to TRBD2. This clonotype was sampled from a man between 60 and 70 years old with acute or convalescent COVID-19. For the CDR3, the DNA is TGTGCCAGGGAAACGGGAGGGCAGCAGTACTTC. Amino acid sequence: CARETGGQQYF. Based on the CDR3 plus reference TRBV7-9 and TRBJ2-7, the full variable domain is DTGVSQNPRHKITKRGQNVTFRCDPISEHNRLYWYRQTLGQGPEFLTYFQNEAQLEKSRLLSDRFSAERPKGSFSTLEIQRTEQGDSAMYLCARETGGQQYFGPGTRLTVT.